The rows below give T cell receptor beta chains drawn from one sample of a study of blood T cells in healthy people across ages. TCRdb fed the 5' RACE reads into MiXCR, producing one record per CDR3 protein. Of about 780,000 distinct CDR3 sequences listed, roughly 24% are singletons. The sample also formed part of further work on T cells of mothers and their children.

Material for sequencing was blood. The receptor set was obtained from a boy aged 10-17 years in good health. Each CDR3 is given with its conserved first and last residue. Size values are once, few and many counts, or a class for expanded clones, and some rows have none.

>-|TRBV10-3
CAISATSGATYEQYF
>few|TRBV12-3/TRBV12-4
CASSFGGDTEAFF
>-|TRBV6-6
CASSYAGGNNEQFF
>-|TRBV5-1
CASSYSEFSYNEQFF
>-|TRBV29-1
CSVSTGVYTEAFF
>once|TRBV7-9
CASSLVTAYEQCF
>-|TRBV3-1
CASSIRQASNSPLHF
>few|TRBV7-9
CASTSSVTEAFF
>-|TRBV5-1
CASSLDAVEGYSSYNEQFF
>-|TRBV3-1
CAGSHTGSGYEQYF
>few|TRBV20-1
CSAYRTSGAYEQYF
>-|TRBV27
CARGLYNSPLHF
>-|TRBV11-2
CASSLVSGGAFETQYF
>-|TRBV5-1
CASSDGLRAGRDEQYF
>few|TRBV5-1
CASSHRGAHSPEKLFF
>few|TRBV12-3/TRBV12-4
CASSTTVYYEQYF
>-|TRBV6-5
CASNHRGGGGTEAFF
>-|TRBV4-1
CASSQDPTDTQYF
>few|TRBV28
CASSSRTGEQETQYF
>-|TRBV13
CASSGDDLYEQYF
>few|TRBV4-1
CASSIIAGGSSYNEQFF
>-|TRBV7-9
CANSLPGTYNEQFF